The T cell receptor (beta chain) under discussion was sequenced for a study of shared clonotypes between healthy human individuals (TCRdb year 2020). Describing the broader study: A couple of women and a few men aged 18 to 49 years were included in the cohort. Each donor's leukapheresis produced roughly between roughly 0.85 and 9.5 billion PBMCs. To increase sequencing depth and limit assay-specific biases, different laboratories used diverse techniques to prepare libraries and sequence TCR repertoires. Per donor, three plates each were used for CD4 naive and CD4 memory, two for CD8 naive, and one for CD8 memory. Blood TCR repertoires of roughly five healthy adults were deeply sequenced to estimate repertoire size and the extent of clonotype sharing between individuals.

Findings and caveats that apply to the study as a whole: Sampling was restricted to blood, and TCR repertoires in tissues likely differ from the TCR repertoires found in blood. Larger estimated clonotype richness was generally found for naive subsets than for memory subsets. Because the study included only a small number of donors, the genetic and exposure-history diversity represented was limited. Even with the large sequencing depth, rarefaction of the sorted-subset datasets indicated that sequencing was incomplete. Roughly 5% of naive CD4, 3% to 3.5% of naive CD8, 2.3% of memory CD4, and less than 0.45% of memory CD8 clonotypes were shared across several donors. Higher generation probabilities were observed for clonotypes shared by all four sorted-subset donors than for non-shared clonotypes. Based on pairwise subsampling, the degree of clonotype sharing among donors was expected to be affected by sequencing depth.

Using the deep immunoSEQ assay, TCR CDR3 regions were amplified from genomic DNA by multiplex PCR. Extracted genomic DNA from each cell subset was distributed evenly across all wells of several immunoSEQ 96-well plates, and each plate was treated as a replicate. For sorted subsets, each replicate PCR was loaded with approximately 190 ng genomic DNA, equivalent to 30,000 to 35,000 T cell genomes. Purified libraries were quantified with a Qubit 3.0 fluorometer, sized on a Bioanalyzer 2100, and re-quantified with the KAPA Library Quantification kit. Every immunoSEQ 96-well plate was sequenced on a dedicated single-read 150-cycle Illumina NextSeq 550 flow cell. The study's own analysis went as follows. Because only junctional sequences without quality scores were contained in the immunoSEQ output, filtering matching that applied to full-length reads could not be performed. Sequences were annotated with PyIR, a Python wrapper for IgBLAST v1.9, and V/J genes and CDR3 were assigned using IMGT germline references. Reads with weak V/J assignments (E-value above 1e-6), missing CDR3, stop codons, out-of-frame junctions, or ambiguous translated residues were removed. V3J clonotypes were defined as sequences sharing the same inferred V gene, J gene, and CDR3 amino acid sequence. Percentage overlap between repertoires was calculated by dividing the number of shared unique clonotypes by the size of the smaller repertoire. Richness of each repertoire was evaluated using RTK rarefaction, the Chao1 estimator, and Recon v2.1 estimates of unobserved clonotypes. Generation probabilities were computed with OLGA for all TCRbeta clonotypes obtained by the gDNA method from a handful of donors. The source is immuneACCESS, and TCRdb retained only in-frame sequences with V and J called. Part of the clones is not carried over; for the studies checked, unresolved V genes explain less than half of this, and the remainder is unexplained. D and trimming come from the DNA, and the V and J calls and clone size come from that table. The sample profile shows 2 million to 2.5 million clones; under 95% of them were found once. In total, the top ten clones hold approximately 0.39% of the sample.

The donors were healthy, HIV-negative adults who had no recently reported acute infections or vaccinations. All donors were Caucasian adults living in Nashville, Tennessee, USA. CD4+ T cells were enriched by magnetic negative selection; naive cells were then positively selected on CD45RA, and the negative fraction formed the memory subset. Blood was obtained by leukapheresis, after which PBMCs were separated by Ficoll-Histopaque density gradient centrifugation and cryopreserved in liquid nitrogen vapor phase. Analytical flow cytometry was used to check the purity and quantity of every magnetically sorted T cell population. Genomic DNA was isolated from each sorted fraction and quantified by UV absorbance on a Nanodrop 2000c. The CDR1 and CDR2 encoded by the germline V gene (reference sequence) are SEHNR and FQNEAQ. The CDR3, from cysteine to phenylalanine, totals 14 residues. Only the CDR3 DNA stays, 42 bases, in frame from base 1. V loses 5 bases at its end and J loses 8 bases; junction bases beyond the gene matches: 7.

Comment on this clone: Which antigen it targets is not known. No much larger clonotype is one base removed from it; base qualities were not supplied.

Recombination connected TRBV7-9 to TRBJ2-1; 9 bases in between match TRBD2. Material for sequencing was naive CD4+ T cells from PBMCs. Explained via the paper, the cell subset or site label denotes: CD45RA+ positively selected. The receptor comes from a man between 18 and 35 years old in good health. Some clones in this sample may be carry-over from other donors' samples. The DNA is as follows: TGTGCCAGCAGCCTCGTGGGACTAGCTGATGAGCAGTTCTTC. This yields the protein CASSLVGLADEQFF.